This T cell receptor beta chain was documented in a study of blood T cell repertoires in COVID-19. Authors' processing steps: It was from reference gene primer amplification that nucleated cell counts were estimated. Method: immunoSEQ multiplex PCR; TCRdb's copy keeps in-frame clones and lacks some. V and J calls and clone size are those listed in that table; D and trimming were worked out from the DNA. The sample yields more than 200,000 clones, 70% to 90% seen once. V lost 2 bases to trimming and J lost 13 bases, with 20 bases between them. The germline CDR1 and CDR2 sequences are MNHNS and SASEGT. CDR3 length: 14 amino acids.

This receptor was obtained from a woman in her sixties or seventies with COVID-19, enrolled during active disease. The sequenced sample was peripheral blood. The V and J genes are TRBV6-1 and TRBJ2-5; D is perhaps TRBD2 (6 bases). The CDR3 region has the DNA TGTGCCAGCAGTGAATTCGGGTGGGGGGACCAAGGGTACTTC. Translated, it gives CASSEFGWGDQGYF.